The 23 T cell receptor beta chains below all came from one sample that was sequenced in a study of blood T cell repertoires in COVID-19. Profiling relied on immunoSEQ multiplex PCR, and the TCRdb table lists in-frame clones only, not all of them. The sample lists 250,000 to 300,000 clones, approximately 88% occurring once. The sample taken for sequencing was peripheral blood. These receptors came from a woman aged 40-49 years who had recovered from COVID-19.

The gene calls are TRBV2 and TRBJ2-7, with 9 bases matching TRBD1. Germline CDR1 and CDR2: SNHLY and FYNNEI. Germline trimming cut 6 bases from V and 6 bases from J; bases unmatched to any gene: 12. This CDR3 is built from 15 residues. The CDR3 nucleotides read TGTGCCAGCAGGGTCGGACCGGGACAGGGATTCGAGCAGTACTTC. Amino acids: CASRVGPGQGFEQYF. The full variable domain, completed using reference TRBV2 and TRBJ2-7, is EPEVTQTPSHQVTQMGQEVILRCVPISNHLYFYWYRQILGQKVEFLVSFYNNEISEKSEIFDDQFSVERPDGSNFTLKIRSTKLEDSAMYFCASRVGPGQGFEQYFGPGTRLTVT.

For this clone: This is likely a read error, given that the CDR3 carries no conserved phenylalanine or tryptophan at its end. It is unclear where the CDR3 begins or ends on the DNA, so no DNA is shown, and the CDR3 is as TCRdb lists it. The chain joins TRBV18 to TRBJ1-1; the table's D call TRBD1 went unverified against the DNA. The CDR3 adds up to 13 amino acids, both ends counted. Germline assignment: CDR1 KGHSH and CDR2 LQKENI. The CDR3 loop reads CASSPGDRALKRC.

The chain has TRBV7-3 and TRBJ2-3; the match to TRBD2 covers 15 bases. The junction had 9 bases not matched to a gene; V was cut back by 5 bases and J by 0 bases. The germline V gene encodes CDR1 SGHTA and CDR2 FQGTGA. The CDR3 has 19 residues. The CDR3 DNA is TGTGCCAGCAGCCCTTGGGGACTAGCGGGAGGCGACAGCACAGATACGCAGTATTTT. The encoded protein is CASSPWGLAGGDSTDTQYF.

The genes are TRBV3-1 (or the pseudogene TRBV3-2) and TRBJ2-7, with a weak D call TRBD2 (6 bases). From germline, CDR1 is LGHDT and CDR2 YNNKEL (reference sequence). The CDR3 has 13 amino acids. V gave up 4 bases and J gave up 5 bases, with 12 bases separating them. CDR3 region: CASSRILADEQYF. The CDR3 DNA follows: TGTGCCAGCAGCCGGATACTAGCAGACGAGCAGTACTTC.

CDR3 nucleotides: TGCGCCAGCAGCTTGGGACCGGGACAACCCTACGAGCAGTACTTC. This codes for CASSLGPGQPYEQYF. This chain joins TRBV5-1 and TRBJ2-7; weak D call: TRBD1 (6 bases). With 0 bases removed from V and 2 bases from J, the gap between germline ends came to 12 bases. Germline assignment: CDR1 SGHRS and CDR2 YFSETQ. The CDR3 is made up of 15 amino acids. The full variable domain, completed using reference TRBV5-1 and TRBJ2-7, is KAGVTQTPRYLIKTRGQQVTLSCSPISGHRSVSWYQQTPGQGLQFLFEYFSETQRNKGNFPGRFSGRQFSNSRSEMNVSTLELGDSALYLCASSLGPGQPYEQYFGPGTRLTVT.

This clone was detected only once. The sample holds other DNA sequences that translate to the same CDR3. The chain uses TRBV2 and TRBJ2-5, with no clear D. CDR3 length equals 11 residues. Deletions cut 7 bases from V and 2 bases from J, with 5 bases between. CDR1 is SNHLY, CDR2 FYNNEI, per germline. Written as DNA, the CDR3 is TGTGCCAGCAACAAACAAGAGACCCAGTACTTC. Its translation is CASNKQETQYF.

This rearrangement joins TRBV11-2 to TRBJ2-1; TRBD2 matches 8 bases. The V gene's germline CDR1 is SGHAT and CDR2 FQNNGV. The length of the CDR3 is 15 residues. The junction had 4 bases not matched to a gene; V was cut back by 6 bases and J by 0 bases. The chain's CDR3 is CASRPSGSSYNEQFF. The CDR3, as DNA: TGTGCCAGCAGACCAAGCGGGAGCTCCTACAATGAGCAGTTCTTC. Based on the CDR3 plus reference TRBV11-2 and TRBJ2-1, the full variable domain is EAGVAQSPRYKIIEKRQSVAFWCNPISGHATLYWYQQILGQGPKLLIQFQNNGVVDDSQLPKDRFSAERLKGVDSTLKIQPAKLEDSAVYLCASRPSGSSYNEQFFGPGTRLTVL.

The rearrangement links TRBV18 to TRBJ2-5; the D gene is possibly TRBD2 (6 bases). Germline V gene lookup returns CDR1 KGHSH and CDR2 LQKENI. The V and J ends lost 0 bases and 5 bases respectively, with 25 bases between them. The CDR3 has 19 residues. The CDR3 DNA follows: TGTGCCAGCTCACCACCGGGATCTTCGTCGGGGGAATTGGTGGAGACCCAGTACTTC. Its protein product is CASSPPGSSSGELVETQYF.

This clone has just one count. J is TRBJ2-1 and V is TRBV6-5, with 11 bases fitting TRBD2. Germline loops: CDR1 MNHEY, CDR2 SVGAGI. V gave up 7 bases and J gave up 6 bases; unmatched junction bases: 8. CDR3 length: 15 residues. The CDR3 bases are TGTGCCAGCACTCGAGGGCTAGCGGGAGGCAATGAGCAGTTCTTC. Its translation: CASTRGLAGGNEQFF.

The V and J genes are TRBV12-5 and TRBJ2-1; TRBD2 is a possible D gene (5 bases). The germline CDR1 and CDR2 sequences are LGHNT and FRNRAP. With 3 bases removed from V and 6 bases from J, the gap between germline ends came to 9 bases. CDR3 length: 13 amino acids. This CDR3 is CASGLGSPNEQFF. In DNA, the CDR3 is TGTGCTAGTGGTTTAGGGAGTCCCAATGAGCAGTTCTTC.

J is TRBJ2-5 and V is TRBV24-1; TRBD1 aligns across 9 bases. The CDR3 has 16 amino acids. CDR1 and CDR2 (germline): KGHDR, SFDVKD. After removal of 6 bases from V and 3 bases from J, the junction contained 10 bases not matched to a gene. CDR3: CATSPTSGTGKETQYF. The CDR3 coding sequence is TGTGCCACCAGTCCAACCTCTGGGACAGGGAAAGAGACCCAGTACTTC.

This chain uses TRBV28 with TRBJ2-4; weak D call: TRBD2 (6 bases). Germline assignment: CDR1 MDHEN and CDR2 SYDVKM. The CDR3 has 14 amino acids. The ends were cut back, 9 bases at V and 2 bases at J, with 14 bases in the middle. CDR3 residues: CASRAGPSKNIQYF. CDR3 DNA sequence: TGTGCCAGTCGAGCGGGCCCCTCCAAAAACATTCAGTACTTC.

The J gene is TRBJ2-5, the V gene TRBV5-1, with a possible D match to TRBD2 (5 bases). The CDR3 spans 13 residues. Trimming removed 4 bases at V and 5 bases at J, with 12 bases between. Germline CDR1 SGHRS, CDR2 YFSETQ. The CDR3 here is CASSPGISETQYF. Written as DNA, the CDR3 is TGCGCCAGCAGCCCGGGGATTTCGGAGACCCAGTACTTC.

This clone was picked up a small number of times. The chain carries TRBV5-4 and TRBJ2-7, with unresolved D. V was shortened by 3 bases and J by 0 bases, with 4 bases between the two germline ends. The V gene's germline CDR1 is SGHNT and CDR2 YYREEE (reference sequence). The CDR3 covers 12 residues. In DNA form, the CDR3 reads TGTGCCAGCAGCTCGAGCTCCTACGAGCAGTACTTC. The encoded protein is CASSSSSYEQYF.

The chain is built from TRBV19 and TRBJ2-5, with D possibly matching TRBD2 (6 bases). Trimming left V 3 bases short and J 4 bases short, with 12 bases between. Germline lookup yields CDR1 LNHDA and CDR2 SQIVND (reference sequence). The CDR3 spans 14 residues. CDR3 DNA: TGTGCCAGTAGTATTACACTAGCCTTAGAGACCCAGTACTTC. This translates into CASSITLALETQYF. The whole variable domain, filled in from reference TRBV19 and TRBJ2-5, reads DGGITQSPKYLFRKEGQNVTLSCEQNLNHDAMYWYRQDPGQGLRLIYYSQIVNDFQKGDIAEGYSVSREKKESFPLTVTSAQKNPTAFYLCASSITLALETQYFGPGTRLLVL.

The chain is built from TRBV11-3 and TRBJ2-2; 11 bases line up with TRBD2. The CDR3 totals 17 residues. The junction had 7 bases not matched to a gene; V was cut back by 6 bases and J by 1 base. Germline V gene data show CDR1 as SGHNT and CDR2 as YENEEA. In DNA, the CDR3 is TGTGCCAGCAGTCGTCACGGGACTAGCGGGAACACCGGGGAGCTGTTTTTT. Its translation: CASSRHGTSGNTGELFF. The whole variable domain, filled in from reference TRBV11-3 and TRBJ2-2, reads EAGVVQSPRYKIIEKKQPVAFWCNPISGHNTLYWYLQNLGQGPELLIRYENEEAVDDSQLPKDRFSAERLKGVDSTLKIQPAELGDSAVYLCASSRHGTSGNTGELFFGEGSRLTVL.

The genes are TRBV19 and TRBJ2-7, with 12 nucleotides matching TRBD2. The V gene's germline CDR1 is LNHDA and CDR2 SQIVND (reference sequence). The V gene end was trimmed by 0 bases and the J gene end by 4 bases; junction bases not matched to a gene: 7. The CDR3 has 17 residues. The chain's CDR3 is CASSIDLAGGPFYEQYF. Here the CDR3 DNA reads TGTGCCAGTAGTATAGACCTAGCGGGAGGGCCTTTTTACGAGCAGTACTTC.

The V call is TRBV6-2 or TRBV6-3, the J call TRBJ2-1, with 10 nucleotides matching TRBD2. Trimming at V came to 2 bases and at J to 6 bases, leaving 13 bases not matched to a gene. Germline CDR1 MNHEY, CDR2 SVGEGT. The CDR3 consists of 18 residues. The CDR3 DNA follows: TGTGCCAGCAGTTACACCCTAGCGGGAGAATCAGCGCGCAATGAGCAGTTCTTC. This encodes CASSYTLAGESARNEQFF.

Only one count was recorded for this clone. V is TRBV23-1 and J is TRBJ1-5, with D possibly matching TRBD1 (5 bases). TRBV23-1 has ORF status, its function being uncertain. Trimming cost V 1 base and J 8 bases, with 15 bases left between them. The CDR3 runs 15 residues. CDR3 sequence: CASSQWTLKWEPQHF. Written as DNA, the CDR3 is TGCGCCAGCAGTCAATGGACACTCAAATGGGAGCCCCAGCATTTT.

This chain links TRBV28 with TRBJ1-1; a weak D match, TRBD1 (5 bases). The CDR3 covers 12 residues. V was shortened by 5 bases and J by 5 bases, with 9 bases between the two germline ends. The V gene's germline CDR1 is MDHEN and CDR2 SYDVKM. The CDR3 sequence: CASSIPGTEAFF. As DNA, the CDR3 is TGTGCCAGCAGTATTCCAGGGACTGAAGCTTTCTTT. Looking up the rest from reference TRBV28 and TRBJ1-1 gives the full variable domain: DVKVTQSSRYLVKRTGEKVFLECVQDMDHENMFWYRQDPGLGLRLIYFSYDVKMKEKGDIPEGYSVSREKKERFSLILESASTNQTSMYLCASSIPGTEAFFGQGTRLTVV.

The V and J genes are TRBV5-1 and TRBJ1-4, with a possible D match to TRBD1 (6 bases). The V and J ends lost 2 bases and 0 bases respectively, with 17 bases between them. This CDR3 is 18 amino acids long. The germline CDR1 and CDR2 sequences are SGHRS and YFSETQ. The CDR3 loop is CASSLTGIFSATNEKLFF. CDR3 DNA: TGCGCCAGCAGCTTAACAGGGATATTTTCGGCAACTAATGAAAAACTGTTTTTT.

This chain uses TRBV9 with TRBJ2-5, with D tentatively TRBD2 (6 bases). The CDR3 contains 15 residues. The ends were cut back, 0 bases at V and 4 bases at J, with 13 bases in the middle. The germline V gene encodes CDR1 SGDLS and CDR2 YYNGEE. The CDR3 loop is CASSVGTSSLETQYF. In nucleotides, the CDR3 is TGTGCCAGCAGCGTAGGCACTAGCTCTCTAGAGACCCAGTACTTC.

This clone occurred once. V is TRBV18 and J is TRBJ2-3; 7 nucleotides agree with TRBD1. Germline-derived CDR1 and CDR2 are KGHSH and LQKENI. The V and J ends lost 3 bases and 2 bases, in that order; junction bases with no gene match: 5. This CDR3 has 15 amino acids. In DNA form, the CDR3 reads TGTGCCAGCTCACCCCGGGACAGCCTCACAGATACGCAGTATTTT. This translates into CASSPRDSLTDTQYF.